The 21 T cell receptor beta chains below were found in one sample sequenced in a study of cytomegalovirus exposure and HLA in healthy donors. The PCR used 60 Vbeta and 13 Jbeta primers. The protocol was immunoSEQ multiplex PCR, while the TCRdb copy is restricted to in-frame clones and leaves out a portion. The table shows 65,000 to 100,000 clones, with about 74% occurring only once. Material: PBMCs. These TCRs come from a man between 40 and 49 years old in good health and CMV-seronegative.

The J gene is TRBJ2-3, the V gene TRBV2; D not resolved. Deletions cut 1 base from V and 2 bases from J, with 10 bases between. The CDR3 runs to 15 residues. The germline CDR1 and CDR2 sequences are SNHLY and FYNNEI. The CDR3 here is CASSEVALLTDTQYF. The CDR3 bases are TGTGCCAGCAGTGAAGTGGCCCTCCTCACAGATACGCAGTATTTT.

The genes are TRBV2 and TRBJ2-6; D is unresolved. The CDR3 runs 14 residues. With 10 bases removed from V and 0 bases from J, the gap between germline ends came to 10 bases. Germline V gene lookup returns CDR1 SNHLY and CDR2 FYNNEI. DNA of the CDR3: TGTGCCAACCGTTTCAGCTCTGGGGCCAACGTCCTGACTTTC. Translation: CANRFSSGANVLTF.

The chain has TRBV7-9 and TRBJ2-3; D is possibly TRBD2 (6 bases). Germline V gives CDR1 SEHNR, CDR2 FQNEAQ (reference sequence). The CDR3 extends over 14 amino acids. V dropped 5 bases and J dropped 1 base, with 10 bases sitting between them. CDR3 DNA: TGTGCCAGCAGCCAGCAGCGGGGCACAGATACGCAGTATTTT. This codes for CASSQQRGTDTQYF.

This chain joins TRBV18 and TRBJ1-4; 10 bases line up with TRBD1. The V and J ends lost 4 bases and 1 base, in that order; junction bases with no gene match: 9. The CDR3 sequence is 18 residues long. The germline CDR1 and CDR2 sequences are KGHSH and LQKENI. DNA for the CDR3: TGTGCCAGCTCACACGCAGACAGGGGGCTCGTAACTAATGAAAAACTGTTTTTT. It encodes CASSHADRGLVTNEKLFF.

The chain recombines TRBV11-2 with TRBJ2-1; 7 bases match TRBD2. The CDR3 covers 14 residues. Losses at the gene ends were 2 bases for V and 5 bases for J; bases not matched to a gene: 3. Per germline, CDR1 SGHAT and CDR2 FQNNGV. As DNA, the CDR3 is TGTGCCAGCAGCTTATGGGGGGGTGACAATGAGCAGTTCTTC. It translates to CASSLWGGDNEQFF.

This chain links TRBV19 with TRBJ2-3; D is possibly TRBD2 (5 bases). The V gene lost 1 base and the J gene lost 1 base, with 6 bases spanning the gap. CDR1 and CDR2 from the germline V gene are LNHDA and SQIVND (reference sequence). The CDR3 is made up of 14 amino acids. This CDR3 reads CASSIVSGTDTQYF. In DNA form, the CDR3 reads TGTGCCAGTAGTATAGTTAGCGGCACAGATACGCAGTATTTT.

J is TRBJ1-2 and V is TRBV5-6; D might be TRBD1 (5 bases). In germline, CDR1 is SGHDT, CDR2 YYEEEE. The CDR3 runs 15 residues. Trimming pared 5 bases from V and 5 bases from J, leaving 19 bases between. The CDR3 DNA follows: TGTGCCAGCAGAATGAGGGACTTGCCTCAATATGGCTACACCTTC. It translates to CASRMRDLPQYGYTF. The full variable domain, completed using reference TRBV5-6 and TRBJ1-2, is DAGVTQSPTHLIKTRGQQVTLRCSPKSGHDTVSWYQQALGQGPQFIFQYYEEEERQRGNFPDRFSGHQFPNYSSELNVNALLLGDSALYLCASRMRDLPQYGYTFGSGTRLTVV.

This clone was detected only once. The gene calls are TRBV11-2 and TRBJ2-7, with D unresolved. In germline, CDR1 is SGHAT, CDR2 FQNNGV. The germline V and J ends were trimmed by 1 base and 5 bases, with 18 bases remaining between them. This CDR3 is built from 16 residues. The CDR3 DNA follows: TGTGCCAGCAGCTTAGTGTATTTTGCAGAATCCGACGAGCAGTACTTC. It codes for CASSLVYFAESDEQYF.

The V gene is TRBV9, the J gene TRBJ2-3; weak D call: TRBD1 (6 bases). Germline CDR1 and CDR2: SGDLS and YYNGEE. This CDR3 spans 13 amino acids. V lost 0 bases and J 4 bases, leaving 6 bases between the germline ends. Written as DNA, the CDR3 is TGTGCCAGCAGCGTAGGGGGGCCAGATACGCAGTATTTT. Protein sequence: CASSVGGPDTQYF.

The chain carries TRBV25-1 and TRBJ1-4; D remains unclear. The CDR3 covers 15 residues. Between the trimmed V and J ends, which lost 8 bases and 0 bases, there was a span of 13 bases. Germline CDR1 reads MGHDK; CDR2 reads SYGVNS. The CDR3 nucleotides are TGTGCCAGCGGAGTGGTCGGTCCAACTAATGAAAAACTGTTTTTT. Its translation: CASGVVGPTNEKLFF.

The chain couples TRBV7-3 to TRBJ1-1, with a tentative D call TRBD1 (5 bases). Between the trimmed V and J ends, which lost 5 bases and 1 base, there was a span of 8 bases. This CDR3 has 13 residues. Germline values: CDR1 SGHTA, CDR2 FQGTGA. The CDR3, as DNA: TGTGCCAGCAGCCAAACAGGGAACACTGAAGCTTTCTTT. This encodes CASSQTGNTEAFF. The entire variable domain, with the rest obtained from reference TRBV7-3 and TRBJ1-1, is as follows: GAGVSQTPSNKVTEKGKYVELRCDPISGHTALYWYRQSLGQGPEFLIYFQGTGAADDSGLPNDRFFAVRPEGSVSTLKIQRTERGDSAVYLCASSQTGNTEAFFGQGTRLTVV.

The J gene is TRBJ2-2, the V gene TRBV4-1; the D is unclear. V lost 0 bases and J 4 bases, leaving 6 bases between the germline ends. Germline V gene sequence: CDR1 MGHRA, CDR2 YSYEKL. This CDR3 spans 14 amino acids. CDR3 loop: CASSQETGTGELFF. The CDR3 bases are TGCGCCAGCAGCCAAGAAACTGGCACCGGGGAGCTGTTTTTT.

CDR3 region: CASKAQGAGNTIYF. Written as DNA, the CDR3 is TGTGCCAGCAAGGCACAGGGGGCTGGAAACACCATATATTTT. The chain recombines TRBV27 with TRBJ1-3, with 8 bases identical to TRBD1. V dropped 7 bases and J dropped 2; count of bases not matched to a gene: 4. The CDR3 covers 14 residues. Looked up from germline, CDR1 is MNHEY and CDR2 is SMNVEV (reference sequence).

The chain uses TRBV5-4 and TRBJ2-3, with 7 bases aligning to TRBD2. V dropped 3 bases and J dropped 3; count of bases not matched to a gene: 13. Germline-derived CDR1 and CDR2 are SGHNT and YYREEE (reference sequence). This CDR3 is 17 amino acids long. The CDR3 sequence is CASSSRGGGRLTDTQYF. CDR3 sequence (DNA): TGTGCCAGCAGCTCGCGGGGCGGGGGAAGATTAACAGATACGCAGTATTTT.

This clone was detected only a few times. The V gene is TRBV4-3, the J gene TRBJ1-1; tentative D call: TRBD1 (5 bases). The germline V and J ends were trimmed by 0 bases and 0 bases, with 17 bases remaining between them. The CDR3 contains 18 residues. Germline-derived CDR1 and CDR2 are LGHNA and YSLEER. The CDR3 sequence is CASSQEPPRQNLNTEAFF. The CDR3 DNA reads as TGCGCCAGCAGCCAAGAACCCCCTCGACAGAACCTGAACACTGAAGCTTTCTTT.

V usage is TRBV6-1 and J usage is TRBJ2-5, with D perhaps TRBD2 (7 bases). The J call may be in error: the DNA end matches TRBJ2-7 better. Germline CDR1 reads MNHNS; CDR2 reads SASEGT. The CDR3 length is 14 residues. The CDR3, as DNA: TGTGCCAGCAGTTGGGGGGGCGAGGACTACGAGCAGTACTTC. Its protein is CASSWGGEDYEQYF.

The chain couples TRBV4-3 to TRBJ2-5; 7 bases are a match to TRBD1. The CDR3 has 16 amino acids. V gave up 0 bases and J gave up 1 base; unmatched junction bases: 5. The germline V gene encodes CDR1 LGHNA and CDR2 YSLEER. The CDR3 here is CASSQDGTELQETQYF. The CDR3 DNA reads TGCGCCAGCAGCCAAGATGGGACAGAGCTCCAAGAGACCCAGTACTTC.

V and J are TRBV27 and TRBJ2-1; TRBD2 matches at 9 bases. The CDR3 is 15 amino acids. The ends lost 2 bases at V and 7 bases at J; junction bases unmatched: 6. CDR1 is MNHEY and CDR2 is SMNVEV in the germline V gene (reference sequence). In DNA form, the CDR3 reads TGTGCCAGCAGTTTAGCGGGGGGGCCGGGTAATGAGCAGTTCTTC. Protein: CASSLAGGPGNEQFF.

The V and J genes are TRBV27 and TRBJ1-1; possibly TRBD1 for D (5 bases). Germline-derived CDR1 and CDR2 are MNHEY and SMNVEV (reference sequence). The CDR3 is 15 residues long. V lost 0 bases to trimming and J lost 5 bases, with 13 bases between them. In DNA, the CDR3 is TGTGCCAGCAGTTTATCGGCGGGGGGTGGAACTGAAGCTTTCTTT. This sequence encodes CASSLSAGGGTEAFF.

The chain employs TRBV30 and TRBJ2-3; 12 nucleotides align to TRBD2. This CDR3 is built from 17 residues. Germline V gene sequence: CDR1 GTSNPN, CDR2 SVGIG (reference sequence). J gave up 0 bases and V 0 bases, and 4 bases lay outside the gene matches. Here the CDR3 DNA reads TGTGCCTGGAGTGTAGATCTAGCGGGGGGGAGCACAGATACGCAGTATTTT. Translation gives CAWSVDLAGGSTDTQYF.

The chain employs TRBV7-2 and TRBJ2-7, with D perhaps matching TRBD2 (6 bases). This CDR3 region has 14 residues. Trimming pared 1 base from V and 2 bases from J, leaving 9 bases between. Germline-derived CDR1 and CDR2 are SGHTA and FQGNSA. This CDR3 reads CASSLDGGAYEQYF. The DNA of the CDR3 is TGTGCCAGCAGCTTAGATGGCGGGGCCTACGAGCAGTACTTC. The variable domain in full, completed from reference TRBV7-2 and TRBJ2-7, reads GAGVSQSPSNKVTEKGKDVELRCDPISGHTALYWYRQSLGQGLEFLIYFQGNSAPDKSGLPSDRFSAERTGGSVSTLTIQRTQQEDSAVYLCASSLDGGAYEQYFGPGTRLTVT.